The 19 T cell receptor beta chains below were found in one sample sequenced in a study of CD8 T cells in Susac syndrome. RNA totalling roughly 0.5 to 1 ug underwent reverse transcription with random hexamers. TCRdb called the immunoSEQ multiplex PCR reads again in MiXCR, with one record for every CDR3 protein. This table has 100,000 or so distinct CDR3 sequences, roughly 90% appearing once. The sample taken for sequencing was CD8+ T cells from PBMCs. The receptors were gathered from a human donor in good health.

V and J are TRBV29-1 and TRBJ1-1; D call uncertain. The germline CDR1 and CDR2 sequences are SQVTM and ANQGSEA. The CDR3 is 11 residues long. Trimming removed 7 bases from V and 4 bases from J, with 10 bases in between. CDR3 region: CSGRELTEAFF. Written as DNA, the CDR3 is TGCAGCGGCCGGGAGCTCACTGAAGCTTTCTTT.

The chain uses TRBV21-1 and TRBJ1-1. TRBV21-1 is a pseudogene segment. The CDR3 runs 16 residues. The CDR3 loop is CASPSGPASLNTEAFF. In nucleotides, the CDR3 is TGTGCCAGCCCCTCCGGGCCCGCTTCCCTGAACACTGAAGCTTTCTTT.

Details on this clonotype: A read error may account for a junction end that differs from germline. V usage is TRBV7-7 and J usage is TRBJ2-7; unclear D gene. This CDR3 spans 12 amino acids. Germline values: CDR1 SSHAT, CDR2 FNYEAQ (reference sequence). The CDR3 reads CASTFIPYEQYF. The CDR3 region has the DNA TGTGCTAGCACCTTCATCCCCTACGAGCAGTACTTC.

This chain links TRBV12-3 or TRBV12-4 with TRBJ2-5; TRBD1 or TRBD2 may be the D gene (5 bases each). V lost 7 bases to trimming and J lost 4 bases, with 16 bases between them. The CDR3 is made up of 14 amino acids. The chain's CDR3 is CASTRDRILETQYF. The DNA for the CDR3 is TGTGCCAGCACCAGGGACCGGATTCTAGAGACCCAGTACTTC.

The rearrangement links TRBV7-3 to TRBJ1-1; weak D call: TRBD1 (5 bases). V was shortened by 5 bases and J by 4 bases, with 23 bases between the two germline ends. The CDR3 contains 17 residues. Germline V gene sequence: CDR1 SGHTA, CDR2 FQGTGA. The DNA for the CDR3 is TGTGCCAGCAGCCAAGGGGCGGGTCTGGGGATGGGCACTGAAGCTTTCTTT. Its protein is CASSQGAGLGMGTEAFF.

CDR3 sequence: CASSLFGGPYNEQFF. In DNA, the CDR3 is TGTGCCAGCAGCTTATTTGGGGGGCCCTACAATGAGCAGTTCTTC. The rearrangement joins TRBV7-3 to TRBJ2-1; tentatively, D is TRBD1 or TRBD2 (6 bases each). Trimming removed 2 bases at V and 2 bases at J, with 10 bases between. Germline CDR1 is SGHTA and CDR2 is FQGTGA. The CDR3 has 15 residues.

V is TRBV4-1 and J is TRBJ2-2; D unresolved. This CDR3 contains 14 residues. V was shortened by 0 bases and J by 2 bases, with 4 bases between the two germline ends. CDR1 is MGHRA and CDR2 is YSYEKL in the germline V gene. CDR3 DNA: TGCGCCAGCAGCCAAGAGGGAAACACCGGGGAGCTGTTTTTT. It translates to CASSQEGNTGELFF.

The CDR3 here is CASGLAGNNEQFF. The CDR3 DNA is TGTGCTAGCGGACTAGCGGGGAACAATGAGCAGTTCTTC. The chain recombines TRBV7-7 with TRBJ2-1; 12 bases are shared with TRBD2. The germline CDR1 and CDR2 sequences are SSHAT and FNYEAQ (reference sequence). The CDR3 covers 13 residues.

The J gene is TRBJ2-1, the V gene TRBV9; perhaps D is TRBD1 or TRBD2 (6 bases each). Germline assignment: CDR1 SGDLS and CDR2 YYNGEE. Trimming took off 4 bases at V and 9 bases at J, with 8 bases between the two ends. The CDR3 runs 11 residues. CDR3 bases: TGTGCCAGCAGCAGGGGGGTTGAGCAGTTCTTC. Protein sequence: CASSRGVEQFF.

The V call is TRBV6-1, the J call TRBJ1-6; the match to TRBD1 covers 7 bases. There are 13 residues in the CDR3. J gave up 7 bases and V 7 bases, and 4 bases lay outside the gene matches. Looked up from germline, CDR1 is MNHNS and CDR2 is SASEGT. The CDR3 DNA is TGTGCCAGCATGGACAGGTCCAATTCACCCCTCCACTTT. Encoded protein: CASMDRSNSPLHF.

CDR3 nucleotides: TGTGCCAGCTCCGTAGCGGGGTCATACAATGAGCAGTTCTTC. Its translation is CASSVAGSYNEQFF. The chain couples TRBV6-5 to TRBJ2-1; 8 bases line up with TRBD2. This CDR3 spans 14 amino acids. The J segment lost 4 bases and the V segment lost 8 bases, leaving 7 bases of the junction unmatched. Germline V gene sequence: CDR1 MNHEY, CDR2 SVGAGI.

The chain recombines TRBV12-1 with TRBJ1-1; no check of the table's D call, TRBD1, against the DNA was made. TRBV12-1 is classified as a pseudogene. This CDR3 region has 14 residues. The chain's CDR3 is CASSPRDPGTEAFF. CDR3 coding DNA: TGTGCCAGCAGCCCCCGGGACCCAGGGACTGAAGCTTTCTTT.

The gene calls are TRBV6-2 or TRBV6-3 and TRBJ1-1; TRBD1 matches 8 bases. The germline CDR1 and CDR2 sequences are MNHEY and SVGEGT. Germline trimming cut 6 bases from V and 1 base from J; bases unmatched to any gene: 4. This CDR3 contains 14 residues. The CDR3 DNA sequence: TGTGCCAGCAGCCATGGACAGGGGAACACTGAAGCTTTCTTT. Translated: CASSHGQGNTEAFF.

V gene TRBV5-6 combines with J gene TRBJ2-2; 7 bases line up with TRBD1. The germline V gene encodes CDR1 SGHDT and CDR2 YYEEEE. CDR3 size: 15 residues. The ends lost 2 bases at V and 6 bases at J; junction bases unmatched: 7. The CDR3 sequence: CASSLRQGRAGELFF. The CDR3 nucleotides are TGTGCCAGCAGCTTACGACAGGGTCGCGCCGGGGAGCTGTTTTTT.

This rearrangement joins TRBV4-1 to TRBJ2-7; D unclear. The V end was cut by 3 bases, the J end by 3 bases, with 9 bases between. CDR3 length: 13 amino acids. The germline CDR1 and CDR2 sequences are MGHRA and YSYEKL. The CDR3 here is CASSQNTGYEQYF. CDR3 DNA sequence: TGCGCCAGCAGCCAGAACACTGGCTACGAGCAGTACTTC.

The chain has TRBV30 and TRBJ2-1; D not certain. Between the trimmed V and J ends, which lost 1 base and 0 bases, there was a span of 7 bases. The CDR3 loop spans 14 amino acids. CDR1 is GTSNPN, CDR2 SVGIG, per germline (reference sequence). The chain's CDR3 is CAWSDWGSYNEQFF. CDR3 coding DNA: TGTGCCTGGAGTGACTGGGGCTCCTACAATGAGCAGTTCTTC.

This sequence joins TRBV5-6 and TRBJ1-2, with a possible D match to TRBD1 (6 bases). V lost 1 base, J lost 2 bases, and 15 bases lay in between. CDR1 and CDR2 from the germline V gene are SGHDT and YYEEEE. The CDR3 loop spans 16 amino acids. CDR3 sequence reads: CASSLQTPGQNYGYTF. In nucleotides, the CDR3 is TGTGCCAGCAGCTTGCAAACCCCCGGACAGAACTATGGCTACACCTTC.

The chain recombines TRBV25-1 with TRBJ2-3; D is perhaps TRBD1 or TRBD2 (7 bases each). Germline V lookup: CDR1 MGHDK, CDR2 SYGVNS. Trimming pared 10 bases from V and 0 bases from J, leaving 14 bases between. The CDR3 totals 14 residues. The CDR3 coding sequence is TGTGCCACCCTCAGGGGGGGTAGCACAGATACGCAGTATTTT. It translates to CATLRGGSTDTQYF.

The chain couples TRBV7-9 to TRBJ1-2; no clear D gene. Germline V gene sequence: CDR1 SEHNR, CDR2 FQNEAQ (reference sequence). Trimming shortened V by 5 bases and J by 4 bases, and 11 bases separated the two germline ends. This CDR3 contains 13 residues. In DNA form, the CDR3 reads TGTGCCAGCAGCGAGCAGATCAGCTATGGCTACACCTTC. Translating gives CASSEQISYGYTF.